This T cell receptor (beta chain) is drawn from a study of T-cell reconstitution after alpha-beta-depleted transplantation in children. The CDR3 has 17 amino acids. Trimming pared 0 bases from V and 5 bases from J, leaving 17 bases between. Looked up from germline, CDR1 is LGHDT and CDR2 is YNNKEL (reference sequence). For TCRbeta, the library was prepared with unique molecular identifiers. TCRdb re-called the PCR reads with MiXCR, one entry per CDR3 protein. Of about 500,000 distinct CDR3 sequences listed, approximately 30% are singletons. This sample comprised PBMCs from the stem cell graft donor, obtained from the stem cell graft. This sequence originates from a human donor who donated a stem cell graft to a child with aplastic anemia. The gene calls are TRBV3-1 and TRBJ2-1, with D maybe TRBD2 (5 bases). This CDR3 is CASSQDPSWEWNNEQFF. The CDR3 DNA follows: TGTGCCAGCAGCCAAGACCCGTCGTGGGAGTGGAACAATGAGCAGTTCTTC.